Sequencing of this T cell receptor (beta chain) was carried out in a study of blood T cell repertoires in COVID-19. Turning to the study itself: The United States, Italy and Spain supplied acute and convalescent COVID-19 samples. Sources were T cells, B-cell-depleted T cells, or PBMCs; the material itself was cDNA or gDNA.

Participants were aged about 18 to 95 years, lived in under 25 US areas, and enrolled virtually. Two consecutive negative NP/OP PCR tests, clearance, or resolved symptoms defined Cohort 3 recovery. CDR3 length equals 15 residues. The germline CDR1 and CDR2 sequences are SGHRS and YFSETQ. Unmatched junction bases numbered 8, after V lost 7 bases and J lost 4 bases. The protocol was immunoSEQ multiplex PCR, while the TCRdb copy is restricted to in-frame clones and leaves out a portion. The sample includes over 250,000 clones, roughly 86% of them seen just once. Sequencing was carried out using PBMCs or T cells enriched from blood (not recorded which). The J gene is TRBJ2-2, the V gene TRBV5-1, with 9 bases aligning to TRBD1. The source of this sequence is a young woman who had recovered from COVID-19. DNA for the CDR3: TGCGCCAGCGGGAACAGGGGGCACGGCACCGGGGAGCTGTTTTTT. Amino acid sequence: CASGNRGHGTGELFF.